The 25 T cell receptor beta chains reported below all come from one sample, sequenced in a study of graft-versus-host responses after intestinal transplantation. TCRdb's table, derived via immunoSEQ multiplex PCR, lists solely in-frame clones and lacks some. This table has tens of thousands of clones, approximately 92% appearing once. The input for sequencing was PBMCs, taken about 250 days after intestinal transplant. These receptors all stem from a human patient who received an intestinal transplant, so some T cells may come from the graft donor.

The rearrangement links TRBV28 to TRBJ1-2, with 9 bases identical to TRBD1. From germline, CDR1 is MDHEN and CDR2 SYDVKM. The CDR3 is 15 residues long. V was pared by 7 bases and J by 4 bases, with 10 bases of the junction left unmatched. The CDR3 region is CASTPGTGLTYGYTF. In nucleotides, the CDR3 is TGTGCCAGCACCCCCGGGACAGGGCTCACCTATGGCTACACCTTC.

The chain links TRBV2 to TRBJ2-3, with 10 bases identical to TRBD2. Trimming at V came to 8 bases and at J to 1 base, leaving 6 bases not matched to a gene. Germline V gene lookup returns CDR1 SNHLY and CDR2 FYNNEI. The CDR3 is 15 amino acids. CDR3 residues: CASGGTSDGTDTQYF. The DNA of the CDR3 is TGTGCCAGCGGCGGGACTAGCGATGGCACAGATACGCAGTATTTT.

This chain links TRBV2 with TRBJ1-1; D possibly corresponds to TRBD1 (5 bases). The germline CDR1 and CDR2 sequences are SNHLY and FYNNEI. V lost 1 base, J lost 5 bases, and 11 bases lay in between. This CDR3 region has 14 residues. CDR3 loop: CASSEGAGWTEAFF. In nucleotides, the CDR3 is TGTGCCAGCAGTGAAGGAGCAGGGTGGACTGAAGCTTTCTTT.

The CDR3 coding sequence is TGCAGCGTTGAAGAGAAGGGGAACAGGCCGAAGCGCACGATGACCTACGAGCAGTACTTC. Translation gives CSVEEKGNRPKRTMTYEQYF. This sequence joins TRBV29-1 and TRBJ2-7; a possible D gene is TRBD1 (5 bases). The CDR3 spans 20 residues. In germline, CDR1 is SQVTM, CDR2 ANQGSEA. The germline V and J ends were trimmed by 0 bases and 2 bases, with 29 bases remaining between them.

V is TRBV27 and J is TRBJ2-4, with 15 positions matching TRBD2. Germline CDR1 and CDR2: MNHEY and SMNVEV (reference sequence). The CDR3 is made up of 13 amino acids. V dropped 10 bases and J dropped 7; count of bases not matched to a gene: 2. DNA for the CDR3: TGTGCCACCGGACTAGCGGGAGGGAACATTCAGTACTTC. This encodes CATGLAGGNIQYF.

J is TRBJ1-1 and V is TRBV4-1, with D possibly TRBD1 on 5 matching bases. Trimming took off 0 bases at V and 5 bases at J, with 10 bases between the two ends. Germline V gives CDR1 MGHRA, CDR2 YSYEKL. The CDR3 is 14 residues long. The CDR3 spells CASSQDGGATEAFF. CDR3 nucleotide sequence: TGCGCCAGCAGCCAAGATGGAGGGGCTACTGAAGCTTTCTTT.

This chain joins TRBV7-2 and TRBJ2-3; weak D call: TRBD2 (6 bases). The ends were cut back, 10 bases at V and 2 bases at J, with 22 bases in the middle. This CDR3 is built from 16 residues. Germline loops: CDR1 SGHTA, CDR2 FQGNSA. The CDR3 region is CATLPDSGPHTDTQYF. The CDR3 DNA sequence: TGTGCCACGTTACCAGATAGCGGTCCTCACACAGATACGCAGTATTTT.

This clone has only one observation. The chain combines TRBV10-3 with TRBJ2-3; 11 bases agree with TRBD2. V trimming: 4 bases; J trimming: 2 bases; junction bases outside the gene matches: 2. This CDR3 is built from 15 residues. The germline V gene encodes CDR1 ENHRY and CDR2 SYGVKD. This CDR3 is CAISGTSGPTDTQYF. As DNA, the CDR3 is TGTGCCATCAGTGGGACTAGCGGGCCCACAGATACGCAGTATTTT.

V gene TRBV29-1 combines with J gene TRBJ2-7; 10 bases fit TRBD1. This CDR3 has 12 residues. The germline V gene has CDR1 SQVTM and CDR2 ANQGSEA. With 4 bases clipped from V and 3 bases from J, the junction kept 0 bases outside the gene matches. The CDR3 nucleotides are TGCAGCGTTGGGACAGGGGGCTACGAGCAGTACTTC. Translated, it gives CSVGTGGYEQYF.

A single count supports this clone. The J gene is TRBJ2-3, the V gene TRBV27; 12 bases line up with TRBD1. Germline V lookup: CDR1 MNHEY, CDR2 SMNVEV (reference sequence). V shed 5 bases and J 5 bases; nucleotides not matched to a gene: 5. The CDR3 has 15 residues. CDR3 in DNA: TGTGCCAGCAGTCAGGGACAGGGGGCATTAGATACGCAGTATTTT. Translation gives CASSQGQGALDTQYF.

The rearrangement uses TRBV5-6 and TRBJ2-7; the D call may be TRBD1 or TRBD2 (6 bases each). CDR1 and CDR2 from the germline V gene are SGHDT and YYEEEE. This CDR3 has 16 residues. V lost 4 bases to trimming and J lost 3 bases, with 20 bases between them. The CDR3 loop is CASSLAPLAQGYEQYF. The CDR3 nucleotides read TGTGCCAGCAGCCTGGCCCCACTAGCACAGGGCTACGAGCAGTACTTC.

The chain combines TRBV29-1 with TRBJ1-1; D is unresolved. The CDR3 loop spans 16 amino acids. Trimming cost V 0 bases and J 1 base, with 15 bases left between them. CDR1 is SQVTM and CDR2 is ANQGSEA in the germline V gene. The CDR3 nucleotides read TGCAGCGTTGAAGAGGGGTGGGTGGGGAAGAACACTGAAGCTTTCTTT. Translation: CSVEEGWVGKNTEAFF.

This chain connects TRBV6-5 to TRBJ2-5; D may match TRBD1 or TRBD2 (5 bases each). This CDR3 is built from 14 residues. Trimming removed 4 bases from V and 2 bases from J, with 11 bases in between. CDR1 is MNHEY, CDR2 SVGAGI, per germline. The CDR3 reads CASSSRGPQETQYF. The CDR3 nucleotides read TGTGCCAGCAGTTCCCGGGGCCCACAAGAGACCCAGTACTTC.

Regarding this clone: A far more abundant clone sits one base away, making this likely a read error. The chain joins TRBV5-1 to TRBJ2-5; 8 nucleotides match TRBD1. The J call may be faulty, since TRBJ2-7 better matches the DNA end. Germline assignment: CDR1 SGHRS and CDR2 YFSETQ. This CDR3 region has 17 residues. The CDR3 DNA is TGCGCCAGCAGCTTAGGAGCAGGGGGCGTTATCTCCTACGAGCAGTACTTC. Residues: CASSLGAGGVISYEQYF.

This clone has only one observation. The rearrangement joins TRBV7-9 to TRBJ2-7; tentatively, D is TRBD2 (9 bases). Per the germline V gene, CDR1 is SEHNR and CDR2 is FQNEAQ (reference sequence). This CDR3 contains 19 residues. V was clipped by 0 bases and J by 4 bases, with 25 bases between them. The CDR3 DNA reads as TGTGCCAGCAGCTTAGCTTGGACAGGGAGATCTAGCGGGGCTTACGAGCAGTACTTC. Encoded protein: CASSLAWTGRSSGAYEQYF.

The V and J genes are TRBV4-1 and TRBJ2-7, with 10 bases identical to TRBD1. This CDR3 is 20 amino acids long. V dropped 0 bases and J dropped 2; count of bases not matched to a gene: 16. In germline, CDR1 is MGHRA, CDR2 YSYEKL. The CDR3 nucleotides read TGCGCCAGCAGCCAAGATCGTCTTGGGACAGGGGATTTACCTACCTACGAGCAGTACTTC. Its translation is CASSQDRLGTGDLPTYEQYF.

This chain uses TRBV11-2 with TRBJ1-2; D is undetermined. The CDR3 length is 15 residues. Trimming took 5 bases from V and 4 from J, leaving 17 bases between them. Germline assignment: CDR1 SGHAT and CDR2 FQNNGV. The chain's CDR3 is CASSLGRAETYGYTF. The DNA for the CDR3 is TGTGCCAGCAGCCTTGGGCGGGCGGAGACCTATGGCTACACCTTC.

This chain uses TRBV25-1 with TRBJ1-4; 8 bases fit TRBD1. J gave up 7 bases and V 8 bases, and 9 bases lay outside the gene matches. In germline, CDR1 is MGHDK, CDR2 SYGVNS. The length of the CDR3 is 14 residues. The CDR3 bases are TGTGCCAGCTCGGCAGGGGGCTGGGGTGAAAAACTGTTTTTT. Amino acid sequence: CASSAGGWGEKLFF.

On this clone itself: Given a much more abundant clone one base away, this may be a read error. V gene TRBV5-1 combines with J gene TRBJ2-5, with D possibly matching TRBD2 (6 bases). Germline V gene data show CDR1 as SGHRS and CDR2 as YFSETQ. The CDR3 sequence is 13 residues long. CDR3 sequence reads: CPSSLRGGETQYF. In nucleotides, the CDR3 is TGCCCCAGCAGCTTGCGGGGCGGGGAGACCCAGTACTTC.

The chain joins TRBV10-3 to TRBJ2-7; either TRBD1 or TRBD2 may fit D (5 bases each). CDR1 ENHRY and CDR2 SYGVKD come from the germline V gene. With 3 bases removed from V and 5 bases from J, the gap between germline ends came to 17 bases. This CDR3 is 15 amino acids long. The CDR3 DNA reads as TGTGCCATCAGTGATGGGGACGGAGAGCCTCACGAGCAGTACTTC. It translates to CAISDGDGEPHEQYF.

The J gene is TRBJ2-1, the V gene TRBV6-1, with 8 positions matching TRBD1. The germline V gene encodes CDR1 MNHNS and CDR2 SASEGT. This CDR3 is built from 18 residues. V dropped 0 bases and J dropped 3; count of bases not matched to a gene: 10. CDR3 DNA sequence: TGTGCCAGCAGTGAAGCCCCTTTGGACAGGGTCGACTACAATGAGCAGTTCTTC. Protein sequence: CASSEAPLDRVDYNEQFF.

The V gene is TRBV10-1, the J gene TRBJ1-1; tentative D call: TRBD1 (5 bases). V lost 3 bases and J 0 bases, leaving 11 bases between the germline ends. The CDR3 spans 15 residues. The germline V gene encodes CDR1 WNHNN and CDR2 SYGVQD (reference sequence). CDR3 protein: CASSDSGTVNTEAFF. CDR3 DNA: TGCGCCAGCAGTGACTCCGGGACGGTGAACACTGAAGCTTTCTTT.

The genes are TRBV13 and TRBJ2-1; TRBD2 matches at 8 bases. Per the germline V gene, CDR1 is PRHDT and CDR2 is FYEKMQ (reference sequence). The CDR3 extends over 18 amino acids. J lost 0 bases, V lost 4 bases, and 11 bases had no gene match. The CDR3 region has the DNA TGTGCCAGCAGCTCCCGGGGAAGCGGGAGTATCTCCTACAATGAGCAGTTCTTC. It encodes CASSSRGSGSISYNEQFF.

J is TRBJ2-1 and V is TRBV18; TRBD2 is a possible D gene (6 bases). The CDR3 is 17 amino acids. Trimming removed 1 base from V and 0 bases from J, with 13 bases in between. Per the germline V gene, CDR1 is KGHSH and CDR2 is LQKENI. The CDR3 DNA reads TGTGCCAGCTCACCACTGGCAGGAGGGAGCTCCTACAATGAGCAGTTCTTC. This gives the protein CASSPLAGGSSYNEQFF. The complete variable domain, with remaining parts taken from reference TRBV18 and TRBJ2-1, reads NAGVMQNPRHLVRRRGQEARLRCSPMKGHSHVYWYRQLPEEGLKFMVYLQKENIIDESGMPKERFSAEFPKEGPSILRIQQVVRGDSAAYFCASSPLAGGSSYNEQFFGPGTRLTVL.

The V and J genes are TRBV5-8 and TRBJ1-2; no clear D. The CDR3 covers 14 residues. Trimming left V 1 base short and J 1 base short, with 8 bases between. The germline CDR1 and CDR2 sequences are SGHTS and YDEGEE. The CDR3 coding sequence is TGTGCCAGCAGCTTGTGGACTAATAACTATGGCTACACCTTC. It specifies CASSLWTNNYGYTF.